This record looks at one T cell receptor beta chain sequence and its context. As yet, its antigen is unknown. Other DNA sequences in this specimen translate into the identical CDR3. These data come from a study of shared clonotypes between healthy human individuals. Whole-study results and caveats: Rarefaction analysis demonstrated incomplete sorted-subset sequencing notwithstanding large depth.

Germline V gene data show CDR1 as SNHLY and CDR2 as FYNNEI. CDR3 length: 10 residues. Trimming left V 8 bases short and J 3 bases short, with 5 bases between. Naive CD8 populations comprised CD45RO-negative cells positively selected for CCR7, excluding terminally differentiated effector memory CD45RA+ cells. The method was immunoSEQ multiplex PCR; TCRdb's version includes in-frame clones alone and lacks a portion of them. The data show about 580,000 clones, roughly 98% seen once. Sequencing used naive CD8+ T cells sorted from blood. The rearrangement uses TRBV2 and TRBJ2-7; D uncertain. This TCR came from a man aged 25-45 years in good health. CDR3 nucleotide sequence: TGTGCCAGCGTTAGCTACGAGCAGTACTTC. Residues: CASVSYEQYF.